The present T cell receptor (beta chain) was sequenced within a study of shared clonotypes between healthy human individuals. The overall study: The study used three CD4 naive, three CD4 memory, two CD8 naive and one CD8 memory plate per donor. Overall study findings and caveats: Naive subsets tended to show greater estimated richness than memory subsets.

The split of CD4+ cells yielded CD45RA+ naive and CD45RA-negative memory subsets. In the case of this clone: No antigen is known for it.

When replicate PCRs were run on sorted subsets, they used about 200 ng DNA, roughly 30,000 T cell genomes. TCRdb's table, derived via immunoSEQ multiplex PCR, lists solely in-frame clones and lacks some. The profile shows about 520,000 clones, about 96% of them singletons. Germline assignment: CDR1 DFQATT and CDR2 SNEGSKA (reference sequence). V lost 0 bases and J lost 7, with 7 bases in between. The CDR3 has 11 residues. This receptor was identified in a woman aged 25 to 39 in good health. The chain recombines TRBV20-1 with TRBJ2-7, with no clear D. Input material: naive CD4+ T cells sorted from blood. Subset denoted: CD45RA+ positively selected. The CDR3: CSARDLTEQYF. In nucleotides, the CDR3 is TGCAGTGCTAGAGATCTGACAGAGCAGTACTTC.